The source of this T cell receptor (beta chain) is a study of blood T cell repertoires in COVID-19. Study in general: The study drew acute and convalescent COVID-19 samples from the United States, Italy and Spain. Sources were T cells, B-cell-depleted T cells, or PBMCs; the material itself was cDNA or gDNA.

V shed 6 bases, J shed 0 bases, and the junction held 11 bases outside the gene matches. The germline gives CDR1 SGHNT, CDR2 YENEEA. CDR3 size: 17 residues. As originally analysed: Reference gene primer amplification gave estimated nucleated cell counts. The protocol was immunoSEQ multiplex PCR, while the TCRdb copy is restricted to in-frame clones and leaves out a portion. The V and J calls and clone size are taken from that table; D and trimming were inferred from the DNA. This sample has about 28,000 clones, with 84% found just once. The TCR comes from a man in his sixties or seventies with active COVID-19. The chain couples TRBV11-3 to TRBJ2-3; 8 bases are shared with TRBD2. What was sequenced was peripheral blood. CDR3 in amino acids: CASSPRGGPRSTDTQYF. CDR3 DNA: TGTGCCAGCAGTCCCCGGGGGGGGCCGCGTAGCACAGATACGCAGTATTTT.